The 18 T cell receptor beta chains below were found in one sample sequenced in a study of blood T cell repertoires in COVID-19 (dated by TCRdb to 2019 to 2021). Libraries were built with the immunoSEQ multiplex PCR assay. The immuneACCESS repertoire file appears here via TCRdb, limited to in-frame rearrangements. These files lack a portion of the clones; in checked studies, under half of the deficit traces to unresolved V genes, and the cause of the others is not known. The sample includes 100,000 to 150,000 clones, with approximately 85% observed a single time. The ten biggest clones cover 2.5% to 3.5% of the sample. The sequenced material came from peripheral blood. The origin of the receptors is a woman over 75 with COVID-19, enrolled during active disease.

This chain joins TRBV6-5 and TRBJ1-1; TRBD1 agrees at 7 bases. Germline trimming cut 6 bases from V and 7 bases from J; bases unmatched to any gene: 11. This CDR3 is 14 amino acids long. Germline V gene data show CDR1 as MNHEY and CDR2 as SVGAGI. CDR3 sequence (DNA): TGTGCCAGCAGATTGTTAGGGGGCCAAAATGAAGCTTTCTTT. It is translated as CASRLLGGQNEAFF.

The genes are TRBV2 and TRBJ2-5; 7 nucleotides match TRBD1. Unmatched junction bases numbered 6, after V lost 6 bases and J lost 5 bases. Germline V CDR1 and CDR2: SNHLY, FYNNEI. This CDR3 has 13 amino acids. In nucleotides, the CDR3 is TGTGCCAGCAGCTCCGGGACAGCTGAGACCCAGTACTTC. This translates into CASSSGTAETQYF. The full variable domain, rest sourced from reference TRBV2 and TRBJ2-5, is EPEVTQTPSHQVTQMGQEVILRCVPISNHLYFYWYRQILGQKVEFLVSFYNNEISEKSEIFDDQFSVERPDGSNFTLKIRSTKLEDSAMYFCASSSGTAETQYFGPGTRLLVL.

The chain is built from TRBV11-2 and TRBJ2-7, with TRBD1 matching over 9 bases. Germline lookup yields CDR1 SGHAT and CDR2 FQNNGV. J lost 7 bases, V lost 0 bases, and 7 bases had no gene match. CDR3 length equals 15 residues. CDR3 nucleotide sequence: TGTGCCAGCAGCTTAGACCACCGGGACAGGGAAGAGCAGTACTTC. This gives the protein CASSLDHRDREEQYF. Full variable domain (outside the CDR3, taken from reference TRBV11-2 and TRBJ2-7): EAGVAQSPRYKIIEKRQSVAFWCNPISGHATLYWYQQILGQGPKLLIQFQNNGVVDDSQLPKDRFSAERLKGVDSTLKIQPAKLEDSAVYLCASSLDHRDREEQYFGPGTRLTVT.

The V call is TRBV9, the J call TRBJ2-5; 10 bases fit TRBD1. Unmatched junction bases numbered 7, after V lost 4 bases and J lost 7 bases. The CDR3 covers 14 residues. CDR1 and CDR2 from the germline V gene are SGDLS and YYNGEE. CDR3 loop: CASSNRTGGGTQYF. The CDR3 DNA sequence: TGTGCCAGCAGCAACCGGACAGGGGGTGGGACCCAGTACTTC.

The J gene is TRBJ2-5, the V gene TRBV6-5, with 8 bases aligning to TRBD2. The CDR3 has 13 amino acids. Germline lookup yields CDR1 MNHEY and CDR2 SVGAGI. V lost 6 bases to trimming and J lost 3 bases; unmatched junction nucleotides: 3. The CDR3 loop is CASREREKETQYF. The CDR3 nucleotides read TGTGCCAGCAGAGAGCGGGAGAAAGAGACCCAGTACTTC.

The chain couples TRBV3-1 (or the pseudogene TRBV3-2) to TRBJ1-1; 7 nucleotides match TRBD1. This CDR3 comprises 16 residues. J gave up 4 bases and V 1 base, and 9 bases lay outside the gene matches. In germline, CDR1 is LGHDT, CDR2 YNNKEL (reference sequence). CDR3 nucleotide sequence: TGTGCCAGCAGCCAAGGCCAGACAGGGAAAGGCACTGAAGCTTTCTTT. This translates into CASSQGQTGKGTEAFF.

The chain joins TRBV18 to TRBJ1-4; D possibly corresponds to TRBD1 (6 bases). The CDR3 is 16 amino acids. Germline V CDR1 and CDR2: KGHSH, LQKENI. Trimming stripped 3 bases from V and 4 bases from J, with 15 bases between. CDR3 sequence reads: CASSPAVGAYNEKLFF. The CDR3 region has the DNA TGTGCCAGCTCACCGGCCGTGGGGGCCTATAATGAAAAACTGTTTTTT. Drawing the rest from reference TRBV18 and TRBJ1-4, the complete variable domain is NAGVMQNPRHLVRRRGQEARLRCSPMKGHSHVYWYRQLPEEGLKFMVYLQKENIIDESGMPKERFSAEFPKEGPSILRIQQVVRGDSAAYFCASSPAVGAYNEKLFFGSGTQLSVL.

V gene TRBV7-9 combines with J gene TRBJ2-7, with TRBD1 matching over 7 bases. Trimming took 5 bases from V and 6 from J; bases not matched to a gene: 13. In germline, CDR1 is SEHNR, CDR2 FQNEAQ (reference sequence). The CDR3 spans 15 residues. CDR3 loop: CASSNAFGTEGEQYF. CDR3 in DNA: TGTGCCAGCAGCAACGCATTCGGGACAGAGGGCGAGCAGTACTTC.

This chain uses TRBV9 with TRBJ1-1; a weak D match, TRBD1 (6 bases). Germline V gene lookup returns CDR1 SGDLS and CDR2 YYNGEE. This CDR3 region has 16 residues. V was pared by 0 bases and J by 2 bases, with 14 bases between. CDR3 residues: CASSVEGTRLNTEAFF. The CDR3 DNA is TGTGCCAGCAGCGTAGAGGGGACACGGTTAAACACTGAAGCTTTCTTT.

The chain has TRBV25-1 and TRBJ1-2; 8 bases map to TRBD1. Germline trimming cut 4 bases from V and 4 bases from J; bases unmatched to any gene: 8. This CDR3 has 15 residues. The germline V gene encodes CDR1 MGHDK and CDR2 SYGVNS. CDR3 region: CASSVTPTGVYGYTF. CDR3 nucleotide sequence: TGTGCCAGCAGTGTCACCCCGACAGGGGTCTATGGCTACACCTTC.

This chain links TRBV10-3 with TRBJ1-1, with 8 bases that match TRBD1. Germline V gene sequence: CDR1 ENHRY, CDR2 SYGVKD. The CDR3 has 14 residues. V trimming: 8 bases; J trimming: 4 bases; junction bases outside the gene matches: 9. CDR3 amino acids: CAICPGGQSTEAFF. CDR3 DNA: TGTGCCATCTGTCCAGGGGGCCAGAGCACTGAAGCTTTCTTT.

CDR3 region: CASISALGPGELFF. DNA for the CDR3: TGTGCCAGCATCTCGGCCCTGGGCCCCGGGGAGCTGTTTTTT. This rearrangement joins TRBV6-5 to TRBJ2-2, with D unclear. V lost 7 bases and J 6 bases, leaving 15 bases between the germline ends. The germline V gene has CDR1 MNHEY and CDR2 SVGAGI. The CDR3 has 14 residues.

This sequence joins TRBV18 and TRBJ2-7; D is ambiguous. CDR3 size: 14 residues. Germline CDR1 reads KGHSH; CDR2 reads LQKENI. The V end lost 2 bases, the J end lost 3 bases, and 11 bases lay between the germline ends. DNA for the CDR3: TGTGCCAGCTCACCAAATACAGCCAACTACGAGCAGTACTTC. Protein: CASSPNTANYEQYF.

This CDR3 is CASSPGTGGREPQHF. CDR3 DNA: TGTGCCAGCTCACCAGGGACAGGGGGCCGGGAGCCCCAGCATTTT. The V and J genes are TRBV18 and TRBJ1-5, with 12 positions matching TRBD1. Germline loops: CDR1 KGHSH, CDR2 LQKENI. V was clipped by 2 bases and J by 8 bases; unmatched bases: 4. The CDR3 has 15 amino acids.

The CDR3 spells CASSITGAGGYTF. CDR3 in DNA: TGTGCCAGTAGTATCACAGGGGCGGGCGGCTACACCTTC. The rearrangement links TRBV19 to TRBJ1-2, with TRBD1 matching 7 bases. Trimming at V came to 3 bases and at J to 8 bases, leaving 6 bases not matched to a gene. This CDR3 is 13 amino acids long. From germline, CDR1 is LNHDA and CDR2 SQIVND (reference sequence).

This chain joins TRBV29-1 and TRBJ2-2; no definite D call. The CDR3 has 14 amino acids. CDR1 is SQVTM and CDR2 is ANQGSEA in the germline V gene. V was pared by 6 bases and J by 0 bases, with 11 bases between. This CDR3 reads CSVSGIANTGELFF. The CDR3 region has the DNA TGCAGCGTCTCAGGTATCGCGAACACCGGGGAGCTGTTTTTT.

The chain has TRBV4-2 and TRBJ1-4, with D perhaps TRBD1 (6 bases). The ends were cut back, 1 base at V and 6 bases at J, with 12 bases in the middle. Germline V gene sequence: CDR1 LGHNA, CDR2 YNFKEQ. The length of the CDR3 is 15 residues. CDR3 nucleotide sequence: TGTGCCAGCAGCCAAGTAGCAGGGGTCGATGAAAAACTGTTTTTT. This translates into CASSQVAGVDEKLFF.

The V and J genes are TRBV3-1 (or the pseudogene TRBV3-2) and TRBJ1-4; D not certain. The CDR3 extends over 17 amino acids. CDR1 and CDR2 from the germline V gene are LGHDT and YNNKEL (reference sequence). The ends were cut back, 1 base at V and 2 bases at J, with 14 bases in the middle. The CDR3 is CASSQGGRSATNEKLFF. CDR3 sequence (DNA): TGTGCCAGCAGCCAAGGAGGGAGAAGCGCGACTAATGAAAAACTGTTTTTT.